This T cell receptor beta chain was documented in a study of blood T cell repertoires in COVID-19. Study background: PBMCs, B-cell-depleted T cells, or T cells were the source of the cDNA or gDNA that made up the material.

Repertoires were generated with immunoSEQ multiplex PCR, while TCRdb's copy carries only in-frame clones and drops some. The profile shows about 230,000 clones, around 78% of them singletons. CDR1 and CDR2 from the germline V gene are KGHSH and LQKENI. Trimming removed 4 bases from V and 4 bases from J; junction bases left unmatched: 16. The CDR3 is made up of 18 amino acids. Input material: peripheral blood. The receptor was isolated from a woman between 65 and 79 years old with active or convalescent COVID-19. The chain uses TRBV18 and TRBJ1-1; the match to TRBD1 covers 9 bases. The chain's CDR3 is CASSRTPPGQGGSTEAFF. CDR3 DNA: TGTGCCAGCTCACGTACCCCCCCGGGACAGGGAGGAAGCACTGAAGCTTTCTTT. The full variable domain, with the rest looked up from reference TRBV18 and TRBJ1-1, is NAGVMQNPRHLVRRRGQEARLRCSPMKGHSHVYWYRQLPEEGLKFMVYLQKENIIDESGMPKERFSAEFPKEGPSILRIQQVVRGDSAAYFCASSRTPPGQGGSTEAFFGQGTRLTVV.